The text below deals with one T cell receptor (beta chain). What this receptor recognizes is not known. Per-nucleotide qualities are absent, and no much larger clonotype sits a single base away. This entry is derived from a study of siplizumab effects on memory and regulatory T cells (dated by TCRdb to between 2017 and 2020). Background for the entire study: The study looked at the effect of siplizumab, an anti-CD2 antibody, on alloreactive T-cell subsets in allogeneic mixed lymphocyte reactions made from human PBMCs.

From the cysteine up to the phenylalanine, the CDR3 has a length of 13 residues. Left in the record is the CDR3 DNA by itself, 39 bases read in frame from the first base. In the germline V gene, CDR1 corresponds to SGHTA and CDR2 to FQGNSA. The trim is 5 bases for V and 4 bases for J, with a gap of 9 bases between the germline ends. Sorted unstimulated T cells and proliferating T cells recovered from mixed lymphocyte reactions were subjected to TCRbeta CDR3 sequencing. Fresh whole blood from ten HLA-typed healthy donors served as the source for isolating PBMCs. Unstimulated CD4+ regulatory T cells were FACS-sorted to map the origin of alloreactive clones. Receptor amplification or capture employed the immunoSEQ multiplex PCR assay. Approximately 100,000 TCR templates per sample were assayed on the deep sequencing platform. Genomic DNA extracted from sorted T cells was used for TCRbeta CDR3 sequencing. The paper's processing steps were these. The R programming language was used for clonal analysis of TCRbeta CDR3 data. Unstimulated samples were compared with post-reaction CFSE-low samples to define alloreactive CD4+ and CD8+ clones. Regulatory or non-regulatory origin of alloreactive CD4+ clones was assigned by matching sequences to the sorted unstimulated Treg and non-Treg repertoires. The immuneACCESS repertoire file appears here via TCRdb, limited to in-frame rearrangements. These files lack a portion of the clones; in checked studies, under half of the deficit traces to unresolved V genes, and the cause of the others is not known. The D gene and trimming were derived from the DNA, and the V and J assignments and clone size from that table. The sample table shows 100,000 or so clones, and around 94% are seen once. Around 0.6% of the sample belongs to the ten largest clones.

On the study overall, not on this receptor specifically: The cumulative frequency of alloreactive sequences traceable to unstimulated CD4+ memory T cells was significantly reduced by siplizumab. Because sequences at frequencies below about 10^-5 were poorly captured, only a minor fraction of alloreactive clones could be mapped back to unstimulated subsets. Whether proliferating Tregs from siplizumab cultures were suppressive was not functionally confirmed. Of the alloreactive CD4+ clones that could be mapped, the Treg-derived share averaged approximately 67% with siplizumab compared with about 25% in control reactions. Compared with memory T cells, unstimulated naive T cells appeared more diverse, and naive cells seemed to make a substantial contribution to the alloresponse. A naive or memory phenotype could not be assigned to roughly 75-97% of proliferating CD4+ or CD8+ clones.

The material sequenced was Tregs sorted from blood. The receptor chain draws on TRBV7-2 and TRBJ2-1; TRBD2 could be the D gene, as 6 bases match. This TCR derives from a human donor in good health. The nucleotides are TGTGCCAGCAGCCGGGACTGGTACAATGAGCAGTTCTTC. This yields the protein CASSRDWYNEQFF. Reference TRBV7-2 and TRBJ2-1 genes cover what lies past the CDR3, so the full variable domain is GAGVSQSPSNKVTEKGKDVELRCDPISGHTALYWYRQSLGQGLEFLIYFQGNSAPDKSGLPSDRFSAERTGGSVSTLTIQRTQQEDSAVYLCASSRDWYNEQFFGPGTRLTVL.